Presented here are 20 T cell receptor beta chains from one specimen sequenced in a study of blood T cell repertoires in COVID-19. This table comes from immunoSEQ multiplex PCR, and its TCRdb copy is limited to in-frame clones, with some not included. There are roughly 90,000 clones in the sample; about 77% occur only once, and roughly 16% lies in the top ten. Sequencing was done on a sample of peripheral blood. The receptor set was obtained from a human donor in a cohort sampled during active COVID-19.

The V call is TRBV6-5, the J call TRBJ2-1; D possibly corresponds to TRBD1 (5 bases). CDR3 length: 15 amino acids. Germline assignment: CDR1 MNHEY and CDR2 SVGAGI. V gave up 6 bases and J gave up 8 bases, with 20 bases separating them. CDR3: CASSLGVAGNDEQFF. Here the CDR3 DNA reads TGTGCCAGCAGCCTAGGGGTCGCTGGGAACGATGAGCAGTTCTTC.

V and J are TRBV28 and TRBJ2-7, with D perhaps TRBD2 (6 bases). The CDR3 contains 11 residues. Per germline, CDR1 MDHEN and CDR2 SYDVKM. V was pared by 6 bases and J by 10 bases, with 13 bases between. CDR3 sequence reads: CASRATRAQYF. CDR3 DNA sequence: TGTGCCAGCAGAGCGACTAGGGCCCAGTACTTC.

The chain couples TRBV28 to TRBJ2-3; D unresolved. The germline V gene has CDR1 MDHEN and CDR2 SYDVKM. Trimming cost V 0 bases and J 6 bases, with 10 bases left between them. The CDR3 runs 14 residues. CDR3 DNA sequence: TGTGCCAGCAGTTTATGGGGCGTTACCGATACGCAGTATTTT. It encodes CASSLWGVTDTQYF.

Comments on this clone: The sample holds other DNA sequences that translate to the same CDR3. The chain's CDR3 is CATRDRGNTGELFF. The CDR3 DNA follows: TGTGCCACTAGAGACAGGGGGAACACCGGGGAGCTGTTTTTT. The rearrangement links TRBV19 to TRBJ2-2; 8 bases match TRBD1. Germline trimming cut 10 bases from V and 1 base from J; bases unmatched to any gene: 5. CDR1 and CDR2 (germline): LNHDA, SQIVND (reference sequence). CDR3 size: 14 residues. Drawing the rest from reference TRBV19 and TRBJ2-2, the complete variable domain is DGGITQSPKYLFRKEGQNVTLSCEQNLNHDAMYWYRQDPGQGLRLIYYSQIVNDFQKGDIAEGYSVSREKKESFPLTVTSAQKNPTAFYLCATRDRGNTGELFFGEGSRLTVL.

A single count supports this clone. The chain's CDR3 is CASRNYGGAADEQYF. CDR3 nucleotide sequence: TGTGCCAGCAGGAACTATGGGGGGGCGGCCGACGAGCAGTACTTC. The chain has TRBV11-2 and TRBJ2-7, with D tentatively TRBD2 (7 bases). The V end lost 6 bases, the J end lost 5 bases, and 20 bases lay between the germline ends. This CDR3 has 15 amino acids. Germline CDR1 is SGHAT and CDR2 is FQNNGV.

The chain joins TRBV5-1 to TRBJ2-5; 8 bases line up with TRBD2. The junction had 10 bases not matched to a gene; V was cut back by 1 base and J by 5 bases. Germline CDR1 and CDR2: SGHRS and YFSETQ. The length of the CDR3 is 16 residues. The CDR3, as DNA: TGCGCCAGCAGCTTGAGCCCAGCGGGAGAATTCGAGACCCAGTACTTC. This codes for CASSLSPAGEFETQYF. The entire variable domain, with the rest obtained from reference TRBV5-1 and TRBJ2-5, is as follows: KAGVTQTPRYLIKTRGQQVTLSCSPISGHRSVSWYQQTPGQGLQFLFEYFSETQRNKGNFPGRFSGRQFSNSRSEMNVSTLELGDSALYLCASSLSPAGEFETQYFGPGTRLLVL.

The CDR3 DNA follows: TGTGCCAGCAGTTCCCCCCAGGGAACCACAGATACGCAGTATTTT. Translated: CASSSPQGTTDTQYF. The chain employs TRBV6-5 and TRBJ2-3; the D gene is possibly TRBD1 (5 bases). CDR3 length: 15 residues. The germline V gene encodes CDR1 MNHEY and CDR2 SVGAGI. The V end was cut by 4 bases, the J end by 2 bases, with 13 bases between.

The chain couples TRBV28 to TRBJ1-5, with D maybe TRBD1 (5 bases). The CDR3 consists of 16 residues. Germline lookup yields CDR1 MDHEN and CDR2 SYDVKM. The V gene lost 5 bases and the J gene lost 6 bases, with 20 bases spanning the gap. The CDR3 here is CASSRQGDMSAQPQHF. In DNA form, the CDR3 reads TGTGCCAGCAGTCGGCAGGGTGATATGTCGGCTCAGCCCCAGCATTTT.

The chain has TRBV6-5 and TRBJ2-1; D is possibly TRBD1 (5 bases). The V and J ends lost 6 bases and 4 bases respectively, with 7 bases between them. There are 12 residues in the CDR3. The germline V gene has CDR1 MNHEY and CDR2 SVGAGI. The CDR3 reads CASSQGYNEQFF. In DNA form, the CDR3 reads TGTGCCAGCAGCCAGGGTTACAATGAGCAGTTCTTC.

The rearrangement links TRBV6-1 to TRBJ2-1, with 10 nucleotides matching TRBD2. The CDR3 runs 15 residues. Germline V gene sequence: CDR1 MNHNS, CDR2 SASEGT. The J segment lost 8 bases and the V segment lost 2 bases, leaving 6 bases of the junction unmatched. The CDR3 nucleotides are TGTGCCAGCAGTGAAATGAGCGGGGGGGCCCATGAGCAGTTCTTC. Its translation: CASSEMSGGAHEQFF.

This clone was observed a handful of times. The chain links TRBV4-1 to TRBJ2-3; D gene ambiguous. Germline values: CDR1 MGHRA, CDR2 YSYEKL. The CDR3 loop spans 14 amino acids. The germline V and J ends were trimmed by 2 bases and 2 bases, with 8 bases remaining between them. The CDR3 spells CASSQRVLTDTQYF. CDR3 in DNA: TGCGCCAGCAGCCAACGGGTCCTCACAGATACGCAGTATTTT.

The chain couples TRBV2 to TRBJ1-1, with D uncertain. Trimming pared 6 bases from V and 0 bases from J, leaving 8 bases between. Germline lookup yields CDR1 SNHLY and CDR2 FYNNEI. This CDR3 contains 13 residues. The CDR3 is CASSPQLNTEAFF. CDR3 in DNA: TGTGCCAGCAGCCCGCAGTTGAACACTGAAGCTTTCTTT.

The rearrangement links TRBV4-1 to TRBJ1-1; possibly TRBD1 for D (6 bases). The CDR3 sequence is 18 residues long. Germline loops: CDR1 MGHRA, CDR2 YSYEKL. With 0 bases removed from V and 0 bases from J, the gap between germline ends came to 17 bases. Here the CDR3 DNA reads TGCGCCAGCAGCCAAGATGGGGGCGGGGGGTCGTTGAACACTGAAGCTTTCTTT. This codes for CASSQDGGGGSLNTEAFF.

V usage is TRBV7-9 and J usage is TRBJ2-1; no reliable D call. Germline CDR1 reads SEHNR; CDR2 reads FQNEAQ (reference sequence). This CDR3 is 10 amino acids long. V lost 7 bases, J lost 8 bases, and 6 bases lay in between. CDR3 protein: CASTPDEQFF. As DNA, the CDR3 is TGTGCCAGCACTCCCGATGAGCAGTTCTTC.

This clone was observed a handful of times. The genes are TRBV5-6 and TRBJ1-1, with 7 positions matching TRBD1. Germline loops: CDR1 SGHDT, CDR2 YYEEEE. After removal of 1 base from V and 5 bases from J, the junction contained 8 bases not matched to a gene. The CDR3 sequence is 15 residues long. CDR3 sequence (DNA): TGTGCCAGCAGCTTGCGACAGGGCCAGGGGACTGAAGCTTTCTTT. Its protein is CASSLRQGQGTEAFF.

V usage is TRBV2 and J usage is TRBJ1-1; D unclear. Per the germline V gene, CDR1 is SNHLY and CDR2 is FYNNEI. V was shortened by 7 bases and J by 11 bases, with 17 bases between the two germline ends. The CDR3 is 12 amino acids. The DNA for the CDR3 is TGTGCCAGCATAGGACTTCGCTCGGGGGCTTTCTTT. This encodes CASIGLRSGAFF.

The J gene is TRBJ1-4, the V gene TRBV21-1; the D call of TRBD1 is as the table states it, not checked on the DNA. TRBV21-1 is a documented pseudogene. CDR3 length: 15 amino acids. DNA of the CDR3: TGTGCCAGCAGCTTAGAGAGGAGGGGGCGTGAAAAACTGTTTTTT. Encoded protein: CASSLERRGREKLFF.

V gene TRBV7-8 combines with J gene TRBJ2-1; D is uncertain. Germline V lookup: CDR1 SGHVS, CDR2 FQNEAQ. Trimming shortened V by 4 bases and J by 0 bases, and 22 bases separated the two germline ends. The CDR3 contains 19 residues. For the CDR3, the DNA is TGTGCCAGCAGCTCAAATCACGGGTCCTGGAAGAGCTCCTACAATGAGCAGTTCTTC. Protein sequence: CASSSNHGSWKSSYNEQFF.

The genes are TRBV5-1 and TRBJ2-5; D is possibly TRBD2 (7 bases). The CDR3 extends over 14 amino acids. Looked up from germline, CDR1 is SGHRS and CDR2 is YFSETQ. Trimming cost V 4 bases and J 5 bases, with 15 bases left between them. The CDR3 here is CASSARGLGETQYF. The CDR3 DNA is TGCGCCAGCAGCGCGCGGGGGCTTGGGGAGACCCAGTACTTC.

The chain carries TRBV10-2 and TRBJ2-5, with 9 bases aligning to TRBD1. The CDR3 extends over 14 amino acids. Germline CDR1 WSHSY, CDR2 SAAADI. The J segment lost 5 bases and the V segment lost 4 bases, leaving 5 bases of the junction unmatched. The CDR3 here is CASSGGQGTETQYF. As DNA, the CDR3 is TGCGCCAGCAGTGGGGGACAGGGAACCGAGACCCAGTACTTC.